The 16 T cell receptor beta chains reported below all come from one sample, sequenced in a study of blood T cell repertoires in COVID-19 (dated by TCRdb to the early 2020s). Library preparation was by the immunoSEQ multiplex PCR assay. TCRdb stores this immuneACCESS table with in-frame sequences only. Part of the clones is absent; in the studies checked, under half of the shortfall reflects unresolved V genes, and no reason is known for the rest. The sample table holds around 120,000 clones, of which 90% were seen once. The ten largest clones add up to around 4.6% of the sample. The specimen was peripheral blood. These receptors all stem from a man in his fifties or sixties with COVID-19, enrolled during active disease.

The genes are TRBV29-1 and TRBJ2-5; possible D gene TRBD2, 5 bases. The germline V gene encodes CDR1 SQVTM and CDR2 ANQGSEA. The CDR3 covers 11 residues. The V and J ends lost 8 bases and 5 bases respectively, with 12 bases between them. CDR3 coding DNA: TGCAGCATCCCTCGAGGGGAGACCCAGTACTTC. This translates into CSIPRGETQYF. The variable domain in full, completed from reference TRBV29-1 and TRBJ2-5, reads SAVISQKPSRDICQRGTSLTIQCQVDSQVTMMFWYRQQPGQSLTLIATANQGSEATYESGFVIDKFPISRPNLTFSTLTVSNMSPEDSSIYLCSIPRGETQYFGPGTRLLVL.

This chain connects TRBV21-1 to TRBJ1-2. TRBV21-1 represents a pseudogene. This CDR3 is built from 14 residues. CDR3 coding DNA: TGTGCCAGCAGCTTCGACGACTATAACTATGGCTACACCTTC. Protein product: CASSFDDYNYGYTF.

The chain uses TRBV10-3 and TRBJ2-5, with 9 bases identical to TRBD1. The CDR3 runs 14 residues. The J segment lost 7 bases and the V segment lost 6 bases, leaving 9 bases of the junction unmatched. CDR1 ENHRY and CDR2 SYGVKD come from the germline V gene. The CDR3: CAIRMDRGHGTQYF. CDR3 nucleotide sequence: TGTGCCATCAGGATGGACAGGGGCCACGGGACCCAGTACTTC.

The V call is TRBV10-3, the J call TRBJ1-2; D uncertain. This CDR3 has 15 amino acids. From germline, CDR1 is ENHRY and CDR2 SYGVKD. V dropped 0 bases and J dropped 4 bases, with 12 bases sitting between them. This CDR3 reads CAISESNDITYGYTF. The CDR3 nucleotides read TGTGCCATCAGTGAGTCGAATGACATTACCTATGGCTACACCTTC.

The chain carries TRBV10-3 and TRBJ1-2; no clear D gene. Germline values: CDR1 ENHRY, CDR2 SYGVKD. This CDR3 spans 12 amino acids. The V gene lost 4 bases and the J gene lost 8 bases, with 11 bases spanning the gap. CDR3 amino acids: CAISAVSSGYTF. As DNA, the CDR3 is TGTGCCATCAGTGCCGTTAGTTCGGGCTACACCTTC.

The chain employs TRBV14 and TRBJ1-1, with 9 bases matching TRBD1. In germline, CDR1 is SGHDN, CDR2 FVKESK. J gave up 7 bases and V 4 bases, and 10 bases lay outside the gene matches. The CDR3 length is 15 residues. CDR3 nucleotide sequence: TGTGCCAGCAGCCCCGGGTGGGACAGGGCCGGTGAAGCTTTCTTT. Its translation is CASSPGWDRAGEAFF.

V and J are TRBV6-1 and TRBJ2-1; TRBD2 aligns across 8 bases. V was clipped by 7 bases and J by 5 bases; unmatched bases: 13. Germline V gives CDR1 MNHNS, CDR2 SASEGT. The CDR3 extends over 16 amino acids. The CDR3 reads CASTEAGSGADNEQFF. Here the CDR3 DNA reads TGTGCCAGCACCGAAGCGGGTAGCGGGGCTGACAATGAGCAGTTCTTC.

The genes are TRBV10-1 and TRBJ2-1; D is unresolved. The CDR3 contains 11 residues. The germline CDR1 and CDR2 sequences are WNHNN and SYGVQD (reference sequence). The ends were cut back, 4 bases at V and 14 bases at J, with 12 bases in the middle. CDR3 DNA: TGCGCCAGCAGTGGGGCAGGAAGTAAGTTCTTC. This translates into CASSGAGSKFF.

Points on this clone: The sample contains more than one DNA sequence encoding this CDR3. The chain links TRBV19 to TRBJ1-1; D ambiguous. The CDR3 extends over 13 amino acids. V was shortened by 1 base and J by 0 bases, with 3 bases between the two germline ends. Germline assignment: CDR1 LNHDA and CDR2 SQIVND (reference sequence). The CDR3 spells CASSIGVNTEAFF. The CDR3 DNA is TGTGCCAGTAGTATAGGAGTGAACACTGAAGCTTTCTTT.

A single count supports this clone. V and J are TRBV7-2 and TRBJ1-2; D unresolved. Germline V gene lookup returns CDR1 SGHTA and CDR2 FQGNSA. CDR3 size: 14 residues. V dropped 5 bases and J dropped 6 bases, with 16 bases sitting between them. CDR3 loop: CASSIPGLEDGYTF. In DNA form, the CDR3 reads TGTGCCAGCAGCATCCCGGGTCTAGAGGATGGCTACACCTTC. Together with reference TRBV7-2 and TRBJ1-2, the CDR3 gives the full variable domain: GAGVSQSPSNKVTEKGKDVELRCDPISGHTALYWYRQSLGQGLEFLIYFQGNSAPDKSGLPSDRFSAERTGGSVSTLTIQRTQQEDSAVYLCASSIPGLEDGYTFGSGTRLTVV.

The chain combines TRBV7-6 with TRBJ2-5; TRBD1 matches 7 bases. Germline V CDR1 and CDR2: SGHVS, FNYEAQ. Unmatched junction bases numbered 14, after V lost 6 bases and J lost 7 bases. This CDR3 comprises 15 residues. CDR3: CASRPSGTVIPTQYF. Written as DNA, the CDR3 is TGTGCCAGCAGGCCGTCCGGGACAGTTATCCCGACCCAGTACTTC.

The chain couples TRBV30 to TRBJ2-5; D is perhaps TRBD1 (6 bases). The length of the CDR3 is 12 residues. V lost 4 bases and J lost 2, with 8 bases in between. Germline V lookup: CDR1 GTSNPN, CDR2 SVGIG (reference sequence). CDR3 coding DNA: TGTGCCTGGACGAGGGGGCAAGAGACCCAGTACTTC. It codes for CAWTRGQETQYF.

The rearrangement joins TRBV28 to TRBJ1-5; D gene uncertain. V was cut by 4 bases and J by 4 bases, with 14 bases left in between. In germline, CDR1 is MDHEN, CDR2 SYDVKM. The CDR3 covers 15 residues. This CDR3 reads CASSSPPFRNQPQHF. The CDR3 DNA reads TGTGCCAGCAGTTCCCCCCCCTTTAGAAATCAGCCCCAGCATTTT.

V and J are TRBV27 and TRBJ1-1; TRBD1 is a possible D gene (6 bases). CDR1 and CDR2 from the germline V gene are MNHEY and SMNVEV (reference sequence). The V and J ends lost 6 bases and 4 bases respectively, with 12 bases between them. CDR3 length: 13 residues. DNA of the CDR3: TGTGCCAGCAGACGAGGACAGCTCACTGAAGCTTTCTTT. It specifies CASRRGQLTEAFF.

The CDR3 nucleotides read TGCAGCGCCGGGACAGGGGAAGAGCAGTACTTC. Protein product: CSAGTGEEQYF. The V gene is TRBV20-1, the J gene TRBJ2-7; TRBD1 agrees at 10 bases. This CDR3 region has 11 residues. Germline V lookup: CDR1 DFQATT, CDR2 SNEGSKA (reference sequence).

CDR3 protein: CASSLSSGAYNEQFF. The CDR3 DNA reads TGTGCCAGCAGTTTATCTAGCGGGGCCTACAATGAGCAGTTCTTC. V usage is TRBV27 and J usage is TRBJ2-1; 8 bases line up with TRBD2. CDR1 and CDR2 from the germline V gene are MNHEY and SMNVEV (reference sequence). This CDR3 is built from 15 residues. With V trimmed by 0 bases and J by 2 bases, 0 bases remained unmatched.